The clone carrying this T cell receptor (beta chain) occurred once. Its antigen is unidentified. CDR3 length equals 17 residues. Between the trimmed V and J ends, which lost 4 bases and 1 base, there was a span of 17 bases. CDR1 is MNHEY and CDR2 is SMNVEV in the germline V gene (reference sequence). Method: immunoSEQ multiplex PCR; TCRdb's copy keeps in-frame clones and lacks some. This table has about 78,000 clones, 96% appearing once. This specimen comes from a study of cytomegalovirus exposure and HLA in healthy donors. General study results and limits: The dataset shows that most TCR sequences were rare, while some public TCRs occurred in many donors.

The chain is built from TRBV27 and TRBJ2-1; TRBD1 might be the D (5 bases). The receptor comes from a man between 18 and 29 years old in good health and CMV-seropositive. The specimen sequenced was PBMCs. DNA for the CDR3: TGTGCCAGCAGTTCGATTTACTCAGGGATTTCCTACAATGAGCAGTTCTTC. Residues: CASSSIYSGISYNEQFF.